This TCR beta chain was documented in a study of blood T cell repertoires in COVID-19. CDR3 size: 14 residues. The germline V gene encodes CDR1 SGHRS and CDR2 YFSETQ. Trimming pared 5 bases from V and 2 bases from J, leaving 11 bases between. The table lists this clone with a count of one. Using immunoSEQ multiplex PCR, the repertoire was profiled, and TCRdb retains in-frame clones only, with some absent. The sample includes some 210,000 clones, 75% to 85% seen only once; the top ten take 3.5% to 4.5%. This clonotype was sampled from a man aged 25 to 40 with acute COVID-19. Sample: PBMCs or T cells enriched from blood (not recorded which). V gene TRBV5-1 combines with J gene TRBJ1-3, with D uncertain. CDR3 nucleotide sequence: TGCGCCAGCAGAAATGAGGCGGCTGGAAACACCATATATTTT. Translating gives CASRNEAAGNTIYF.